This entry describes one T cell receptor beta chain. Its cognate antigen is unknown. The data originate from a study of T cells in localized non-small cell lung cancer. Study-wide results and caveats: Adjacent uninvolved lung tissue had the highest T cell clonality, exceeding tumor. Adjacent lung exhibited a median of approximately 59 among the 100 most abundant tumor clones. Multi-region tumor sequencing was not done, so intratumor heterogeneity could not be excluded.

Assay used: immunoSEQ multiplex PCR; TCRdb lists only in-frame clones, some missing. The sample includes tens of thousands of clones, roughly 80% of them seen just once. The germline V gene encodes CDR1 MNHNS and CDR2 SASEGT. The V end was cut by 3 bases, the J end by 5 bases, with 7 bases between. The CDR3 is 12 amino acids. This TCR was recovered from a man aged 35-75 years with stage III squamous cell lung carcinoma. This sample comprised peripheral blood, obtained before any cancer treatment. The chain links TRBV6-1 to TRBJ1-1; D unresolved. For the CDR3, the DNA is TGTGCCAGCAGTGACTGGGAAACTGAAGCTTTCTTT. As protein: CASSDWETEAFF.